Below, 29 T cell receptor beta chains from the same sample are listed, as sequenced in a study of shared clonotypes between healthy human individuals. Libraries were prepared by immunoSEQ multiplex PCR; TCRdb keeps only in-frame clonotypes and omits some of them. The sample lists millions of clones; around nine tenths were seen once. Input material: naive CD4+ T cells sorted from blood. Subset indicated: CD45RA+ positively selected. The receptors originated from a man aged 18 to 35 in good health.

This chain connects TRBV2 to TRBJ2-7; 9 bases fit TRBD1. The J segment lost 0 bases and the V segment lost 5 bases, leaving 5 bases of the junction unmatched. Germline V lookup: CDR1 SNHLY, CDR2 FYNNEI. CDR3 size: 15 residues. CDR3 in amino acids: CASSTQGAFSYEQYF. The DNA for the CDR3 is TGTGCCAGCAGTACACAGGGGGCGTTCTCCTACGAGCAGTACTTC.

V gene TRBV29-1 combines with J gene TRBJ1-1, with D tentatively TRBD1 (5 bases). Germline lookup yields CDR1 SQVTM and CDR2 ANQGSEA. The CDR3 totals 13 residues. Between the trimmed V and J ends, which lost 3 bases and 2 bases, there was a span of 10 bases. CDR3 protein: CSVEDMSNTEAFF. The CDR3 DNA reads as TGCAGCGTTGAGGACATGTCTAACACTGAAGCTTTCTTT. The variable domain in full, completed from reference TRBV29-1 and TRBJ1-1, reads SAVISQKPSRDICQRGTSLTIQCQVDSQVTMMFWYRQQPGQSLTLIATANQGSEATYESGFVIDKFPISRPNLTFSTLTVSNMSPEDSSIYLCSVEDMSNTEAFFGQGTRLTVV.

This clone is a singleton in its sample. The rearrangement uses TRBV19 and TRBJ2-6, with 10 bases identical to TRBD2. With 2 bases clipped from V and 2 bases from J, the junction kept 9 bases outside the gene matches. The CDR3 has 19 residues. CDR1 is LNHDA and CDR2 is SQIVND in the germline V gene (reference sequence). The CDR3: CASSISPSSGSPGANVLTF. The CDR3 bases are TGTGCCAGTAGTATATCCCCCTCTAGCGGGAGCCCTGGGGCCAACGTCCTGACTTTC.

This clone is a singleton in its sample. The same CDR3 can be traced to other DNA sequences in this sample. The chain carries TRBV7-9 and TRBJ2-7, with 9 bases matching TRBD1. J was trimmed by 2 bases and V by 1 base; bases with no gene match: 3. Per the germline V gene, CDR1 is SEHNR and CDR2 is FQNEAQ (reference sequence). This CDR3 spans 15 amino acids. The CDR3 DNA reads TGTGCCAGCAGCTTAGGGGGGACAGGGACCTACGAGCAGTACTTC. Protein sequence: CASSLGGTGTYEQYF.

The CDR3 reads CASSQDLLRVEQFF. For the CDR3, the DNA is TGCGCCAGCAGCCAAGATCTTTTACGGGTTGAGCAGTTCTTC. J is TRBJ2-1 and V is TRBV4-3, with D uncertain. CDR1 and CDR2 (germline): LGHNA, YSLEER. The V gene lost 0 bases and the J gene lost 9 bases, with 12 bases spanning the gap. There are 14 residues in the CDR3.

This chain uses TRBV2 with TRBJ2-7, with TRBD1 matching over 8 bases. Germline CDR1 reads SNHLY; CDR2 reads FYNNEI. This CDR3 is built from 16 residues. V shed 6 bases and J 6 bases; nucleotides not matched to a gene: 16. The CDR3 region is CASSLQIQGAKGEQYF. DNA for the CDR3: TGTGCCAGCAGCCTACAAATTCAGGGGGCGAAGGGCGAGCAGTACTTC.

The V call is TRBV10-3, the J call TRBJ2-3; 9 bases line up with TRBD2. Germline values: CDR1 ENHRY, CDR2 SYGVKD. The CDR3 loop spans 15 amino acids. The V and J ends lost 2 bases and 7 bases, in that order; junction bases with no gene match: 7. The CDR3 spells CAISETAGGPNTQYF. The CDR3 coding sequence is TGTGCCATCAGTGAGACGGCGGGAGGGCCAAATACGCAGTATTTT.

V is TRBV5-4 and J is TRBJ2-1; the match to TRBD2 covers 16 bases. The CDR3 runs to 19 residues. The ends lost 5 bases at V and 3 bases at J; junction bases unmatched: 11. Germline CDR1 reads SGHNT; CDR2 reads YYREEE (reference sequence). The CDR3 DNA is TGTGCCAGCAGTCGTGATCAAGGGACTAGCGGGAGGGACTACAATGAGCAGTTCTTC. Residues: CASSRDQGTSGRDYNEQFF.

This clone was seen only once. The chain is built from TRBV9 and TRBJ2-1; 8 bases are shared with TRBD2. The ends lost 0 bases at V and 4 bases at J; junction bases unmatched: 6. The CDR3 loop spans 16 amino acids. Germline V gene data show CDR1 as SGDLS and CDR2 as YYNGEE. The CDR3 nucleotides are TGTGCCAGCAGCGTAGTGGGGGCGGGAGGATACAATGAGCAGTTCTTC. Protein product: CASSVVGAGGYNEQFF.

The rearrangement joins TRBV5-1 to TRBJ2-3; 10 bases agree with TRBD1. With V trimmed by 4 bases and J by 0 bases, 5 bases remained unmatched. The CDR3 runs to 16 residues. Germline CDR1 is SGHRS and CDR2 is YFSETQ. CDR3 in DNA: TGCGCCAGCAGCCCCTCGACAGGGGGCAGCACAGATACGCAGTATTTT. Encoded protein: CASSPSTGGSTDTQYF.

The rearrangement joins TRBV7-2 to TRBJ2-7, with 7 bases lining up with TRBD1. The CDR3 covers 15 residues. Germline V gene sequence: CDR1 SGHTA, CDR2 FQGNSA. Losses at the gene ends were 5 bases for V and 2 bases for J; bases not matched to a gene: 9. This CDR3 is CASSLRDRSTYEQYF. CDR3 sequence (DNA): TGTGCCAGCAGCCTACGGGACAGATCAACCTACGAGCAGTACTTC.

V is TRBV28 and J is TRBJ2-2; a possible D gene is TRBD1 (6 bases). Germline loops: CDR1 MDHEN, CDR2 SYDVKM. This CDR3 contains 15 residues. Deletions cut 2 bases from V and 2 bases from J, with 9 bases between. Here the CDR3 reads CASSLGRGNTGELFF. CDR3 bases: TGTGCCAGCAGTTTAGGCAGGGGTAACACCGGGGAGCTGTTTTTT.

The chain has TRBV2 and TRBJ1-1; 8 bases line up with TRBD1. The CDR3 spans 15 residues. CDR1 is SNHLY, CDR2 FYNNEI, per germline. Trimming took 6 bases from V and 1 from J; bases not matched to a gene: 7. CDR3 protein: CASRSTGGRNTEAFF. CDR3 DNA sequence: TGTGCCAGCAGATCAACAGGGGGGCGGAACACTGAAGCTTTCTTT.

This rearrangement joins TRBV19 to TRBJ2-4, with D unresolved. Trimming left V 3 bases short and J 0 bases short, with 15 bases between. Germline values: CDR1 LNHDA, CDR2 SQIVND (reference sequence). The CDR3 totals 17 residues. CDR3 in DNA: TGTGCCAGTAGTATTAGGTCTTTCGCAGAAGCCAAAAACATTCAGTACTTC. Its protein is CASSIRSFAEAKNIQYF. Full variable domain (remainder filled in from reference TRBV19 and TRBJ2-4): DGGITQSPKYLFRKEGQNVTLSCEQNLNHDAMYWYRQDPGQGLRLIYYSQIVNDFQKGDIAEGYSVSREKKESFPLTVTSAQKNPTAFYLCASSIRSFAEAKNIQYFGAGTRLSVL.

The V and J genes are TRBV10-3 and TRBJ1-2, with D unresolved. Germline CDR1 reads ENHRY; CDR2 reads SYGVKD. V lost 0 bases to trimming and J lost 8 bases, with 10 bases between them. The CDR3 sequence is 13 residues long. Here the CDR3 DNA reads TGTGCCATCAGTGAGTCAGGCCCCCCCGGCTACACCTTC. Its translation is CAISESGPPGYTF.

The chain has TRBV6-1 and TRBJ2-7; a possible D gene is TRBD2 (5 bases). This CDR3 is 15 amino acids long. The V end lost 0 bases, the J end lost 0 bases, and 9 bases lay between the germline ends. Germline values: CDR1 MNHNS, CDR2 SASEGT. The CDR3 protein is CASSEASGFSYEQYF. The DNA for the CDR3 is TGTGCCAGCAGTGAAGCATCGGGGTTCTCCTACGAGCAGTACTTC.

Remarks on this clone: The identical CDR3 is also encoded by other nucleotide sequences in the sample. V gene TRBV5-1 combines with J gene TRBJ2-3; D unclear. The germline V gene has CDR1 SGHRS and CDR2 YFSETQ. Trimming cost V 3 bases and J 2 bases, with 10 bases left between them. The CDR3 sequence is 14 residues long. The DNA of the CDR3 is TGCGCCAGCAGCTCGGGTTTAGTCACAGATACGCAGTATTTT. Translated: CASSSGLVTDTQYF.

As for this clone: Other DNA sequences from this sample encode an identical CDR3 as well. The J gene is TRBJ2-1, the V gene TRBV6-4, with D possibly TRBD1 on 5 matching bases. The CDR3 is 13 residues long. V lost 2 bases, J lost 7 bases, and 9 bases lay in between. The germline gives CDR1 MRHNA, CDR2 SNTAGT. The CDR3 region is CASSDRGGNEQFF. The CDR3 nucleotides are TGTGCCAGCAGTGACAGGGGTGGGAATGAGCAGTTCTTC.

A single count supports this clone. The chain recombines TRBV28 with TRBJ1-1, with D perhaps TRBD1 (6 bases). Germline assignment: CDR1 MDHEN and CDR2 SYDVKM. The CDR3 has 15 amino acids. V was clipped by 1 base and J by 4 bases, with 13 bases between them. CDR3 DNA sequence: TGTGCCAGCAGTTTATCATCGGGGGCGCGCACTGAAGCTTTCTTT. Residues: CASSLSSGARTEAFF.

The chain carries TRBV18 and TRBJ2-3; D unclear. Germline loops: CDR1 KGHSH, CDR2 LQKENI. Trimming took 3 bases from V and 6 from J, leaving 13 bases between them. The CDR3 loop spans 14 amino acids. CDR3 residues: CASSPSPGADTQYF. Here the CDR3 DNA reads TGTGCCAGCTCACCCTCCCCCGGAGCGGATACGCAGTATTTT.

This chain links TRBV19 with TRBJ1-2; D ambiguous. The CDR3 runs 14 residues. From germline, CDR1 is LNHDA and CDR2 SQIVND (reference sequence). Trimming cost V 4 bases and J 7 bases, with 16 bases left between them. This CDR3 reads CASSNQPINPGYTF. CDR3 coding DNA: TGTGCCAGTAGTAACCAGCCCATTAACCCTGGCTACACCTTC.

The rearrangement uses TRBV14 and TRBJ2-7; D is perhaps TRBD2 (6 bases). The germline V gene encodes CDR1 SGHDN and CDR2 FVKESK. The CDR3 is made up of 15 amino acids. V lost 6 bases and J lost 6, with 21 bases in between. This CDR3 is CASSLKAGITSEQYF. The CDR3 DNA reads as TGTGCCAGCAGTCTTAAGGCGGGGATAACGAGCGAGCAGTACTTC.

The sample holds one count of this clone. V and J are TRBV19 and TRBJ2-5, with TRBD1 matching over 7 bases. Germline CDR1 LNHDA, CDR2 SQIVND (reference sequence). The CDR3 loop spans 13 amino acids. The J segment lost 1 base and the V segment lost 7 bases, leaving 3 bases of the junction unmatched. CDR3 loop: CASKPGGQETQYF. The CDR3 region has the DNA TGTGCCAGTAAACCAGGGGGCCAAGAGACCCAGTACTTC.

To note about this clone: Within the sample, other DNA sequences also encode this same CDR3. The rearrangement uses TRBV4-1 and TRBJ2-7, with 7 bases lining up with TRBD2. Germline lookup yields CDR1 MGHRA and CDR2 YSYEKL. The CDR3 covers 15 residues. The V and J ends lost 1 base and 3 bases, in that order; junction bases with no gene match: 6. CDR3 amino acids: CASSQGLAGIYEQYF. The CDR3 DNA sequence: TGCGCCAGCAGCCAAGGACTAGCAGGCATCTACGAGCAGTACTTC.

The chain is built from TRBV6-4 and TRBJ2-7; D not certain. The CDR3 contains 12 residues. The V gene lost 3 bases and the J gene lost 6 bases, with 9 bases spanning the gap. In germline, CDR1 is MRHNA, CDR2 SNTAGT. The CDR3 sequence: CASSEGACEQYF. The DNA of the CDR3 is TGTGCCAGCAGTGAAGGAGCTTGCGAGCAGTACTTC.

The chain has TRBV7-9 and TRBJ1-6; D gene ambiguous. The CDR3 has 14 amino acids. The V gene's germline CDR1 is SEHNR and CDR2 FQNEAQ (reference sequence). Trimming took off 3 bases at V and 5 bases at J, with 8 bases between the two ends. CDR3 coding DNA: TGTGCCAGCAGCTTGGACGGAAATAATTCACCCCTCCACTTT. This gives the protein CASSLDGNNSPLHF.

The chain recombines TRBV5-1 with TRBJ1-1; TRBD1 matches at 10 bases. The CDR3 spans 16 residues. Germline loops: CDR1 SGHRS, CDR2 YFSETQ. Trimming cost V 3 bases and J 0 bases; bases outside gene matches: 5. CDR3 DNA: TGCGCCAGCAGCTCGGGACAGGGGATTATGAACACTGAAGCTTTCTTT. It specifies CASSSGQGIMNTEAFF. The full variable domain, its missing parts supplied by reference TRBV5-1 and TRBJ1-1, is KAGVTQTPRYLIKTRGQQVTLSCSPISGHRSVSWYQQTPGQGLQFLFEYFSETQRNKGNFPGRFSGRQFSNSRSEMNVSTLELGDSALYLCASSSGQGIMNTEAFFGQGTRLTVV.

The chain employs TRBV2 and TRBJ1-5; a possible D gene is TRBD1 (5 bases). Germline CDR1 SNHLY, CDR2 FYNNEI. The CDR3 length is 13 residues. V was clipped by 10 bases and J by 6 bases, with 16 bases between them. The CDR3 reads CATSQGNVQPQHF. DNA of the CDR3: TGTGCCACTAGTCAGGGAAATGTTCAGCCCCAGCATTTT.

CDR3 in DNA: TGTGCCAGCAGCCCAAGGGGACAGAACACCGGGGAGCTGTTTTTT. Amino acids: CASSPRGQNTGELFF. The rearrangement joins TRBV7-2 to TRBJ2-2; D possibly corresponds to TRBD1 (6 bases). Trimming pared 5 bases from V and 1 base from J, leaving 11 bases between. Germline CDR1 is SGHTA and CDR2 is FQGNSA. The CDR3 loop spans 15 amino acids.